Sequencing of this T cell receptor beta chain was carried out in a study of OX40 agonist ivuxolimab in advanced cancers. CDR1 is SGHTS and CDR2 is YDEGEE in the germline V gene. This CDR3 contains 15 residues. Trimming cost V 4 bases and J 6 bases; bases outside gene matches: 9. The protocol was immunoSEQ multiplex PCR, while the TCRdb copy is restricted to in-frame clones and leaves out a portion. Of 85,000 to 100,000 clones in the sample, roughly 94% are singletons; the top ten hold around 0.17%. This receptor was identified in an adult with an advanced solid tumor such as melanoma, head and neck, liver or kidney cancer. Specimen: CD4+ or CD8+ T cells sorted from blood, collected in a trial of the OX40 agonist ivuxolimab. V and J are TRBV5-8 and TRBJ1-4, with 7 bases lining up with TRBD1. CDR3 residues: CASSRGQPTYEKLFF. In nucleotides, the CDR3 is TGTGCCAGCAGCCGGGGACAGCCCACATATGAAAAACTGTTTTTT.